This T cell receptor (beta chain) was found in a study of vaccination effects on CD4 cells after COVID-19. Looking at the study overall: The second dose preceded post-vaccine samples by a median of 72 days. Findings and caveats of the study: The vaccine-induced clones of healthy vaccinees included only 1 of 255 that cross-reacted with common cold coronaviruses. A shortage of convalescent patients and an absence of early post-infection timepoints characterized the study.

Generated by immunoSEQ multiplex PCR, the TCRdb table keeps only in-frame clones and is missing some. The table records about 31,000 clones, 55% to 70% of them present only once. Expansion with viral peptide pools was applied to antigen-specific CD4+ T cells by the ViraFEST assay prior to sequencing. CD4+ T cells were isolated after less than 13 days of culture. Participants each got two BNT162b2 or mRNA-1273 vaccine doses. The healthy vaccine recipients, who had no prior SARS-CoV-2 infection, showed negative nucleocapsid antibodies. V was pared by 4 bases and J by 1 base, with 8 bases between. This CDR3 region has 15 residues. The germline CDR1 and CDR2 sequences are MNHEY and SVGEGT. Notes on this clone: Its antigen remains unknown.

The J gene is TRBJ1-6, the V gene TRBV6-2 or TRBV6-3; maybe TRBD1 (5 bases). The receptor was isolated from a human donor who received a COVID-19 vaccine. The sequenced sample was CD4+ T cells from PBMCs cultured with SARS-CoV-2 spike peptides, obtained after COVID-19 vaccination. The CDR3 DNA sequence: TGTGCCAGCAGTTGGGGGGTTTCCTATAATTCACCCCTCCACTTT. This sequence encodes CASSWGVSYNSPLHF.